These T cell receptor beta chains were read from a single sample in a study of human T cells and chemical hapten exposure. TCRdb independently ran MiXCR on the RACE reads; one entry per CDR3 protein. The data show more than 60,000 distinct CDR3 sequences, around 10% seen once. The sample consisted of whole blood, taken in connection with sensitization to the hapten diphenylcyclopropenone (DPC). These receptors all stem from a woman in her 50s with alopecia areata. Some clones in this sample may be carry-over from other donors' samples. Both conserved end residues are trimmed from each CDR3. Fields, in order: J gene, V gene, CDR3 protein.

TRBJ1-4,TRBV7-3,ASSSQGRVEKLF
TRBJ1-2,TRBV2,ASSVLRTRTNYGYT
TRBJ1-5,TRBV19,ASSTGGNQPQH
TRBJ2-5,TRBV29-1,SVGGEGETQY
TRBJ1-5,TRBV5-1,ASSSDLDQPQH
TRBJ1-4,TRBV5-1,ATRRGRDANEKLF
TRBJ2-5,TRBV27,ASSLRRQETQY
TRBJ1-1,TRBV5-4,ASSSGQRDTEAF
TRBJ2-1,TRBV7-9,ASGAGSYNEQF
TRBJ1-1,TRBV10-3,AISETGTGLYTEAF
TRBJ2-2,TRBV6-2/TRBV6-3,ASSYAKNTGELF